The clone carrying this TCR beta chain was detected a few times. The entry originates in a study of blood T cell repertoires in COVID-19. Background on the study: Collection of acute and convalescent COVID-19 samples took place in the United States, Italy and Spain. PBMCs, B-cell-depleted T cells, or T cells provided the cDNA or gDNA that made up the material.

Authors' analysis steps: By means of reference gene primer amplification, nucleated cell counts were estimated. TCRdb's copy holds only in-frame clones and misses some; the assay was immunoSEQ multiplex PCR. V, J and clone size derive from that table, while D and trimming were established from the DNA sequence. Among 100,000 to 150,000 clones listed, roughly 75% were seen once. The clonotype was recovered from a man in his sixties with active or convalescent COVID-19. Sequenced input: peripheral blood.

As DNA, the CDR3 is TGTGCCACCCATCGGGGGGCGGGAGGGCCTGGCATTCAGTACTTC. Its protein is CATHRGAGGPGIQYF. This rearrangement joins TRBV7-9 to TRBJ2-4; 9 nucleotides match TRBD2. Germline CDR1 is SEHNR and CDR2 is FQNEAQ (reference sequence). This CDR3 region has 15 residues. V shed 10 bases and J 9 bases; nucleotides not matched to a gene: 16.